This is a list of T cell receptor beta chains from one sample in a study of tumor and adjacent non-tumor tissue in lung cancer. TCRdb re-called the multiplex PCR reads with MiXCR, one entry per CDR3 protein. The data hold about 66,000 distinct CDR3 sequences, with 73% observed a single time. Sequences were obtained from lung tumor tissue. Every receptor here comes from a man aged 55-75 years with non-small cell lung cancer. Each CDR3 is given with its conserved first and last residue. Fields, in order: V gene, J gene, D gene, clone size, CDR3 protein, CDR3 DNA. The D gene is left open where the match is weak. Size is stated for part of the rows, as once, few or many counts, or as a class when the clone is expanded.

>TRBV5-1|TRBJ2-2|TRBD2|.
CASSEGLVGKAGELFF
TGCGCCAGTAGCGAGGGACTAGTGGGAAAGGCCGGGGAGTTGTTTTTT
>TRBV11-3|TRBJ2-1|TRBD2|medium-sized
CASSSVTSGTYNEQFF
TGTGCCAGCAGCTCCGTGACTAGCGGTACCTACAATGAGCAGTTCTTC
>TRBV6-2/TRBV6-3|TRBJ2-2|TRBD2|.
CVCSSGLITGELFF
TGTGTCTGCAGTAGCGGGTTGATCACCGGGGAGCTGTTTTTT
>TRBV5-1|TRBJ1-3|TRBD1|.
CASSLDQGAPNTIYF
TGCGCCAGCAGCTTGGATCAGGGGGCTCCGAACACCATATATTTT
>TRBV7-6|TRBJ2-1|.|.
CASSLDSQRGLFYNEQFF
TGTGCCAGCAGCTTAGATAGTCAACGGGGCCTATTCTACAATGAGCAGTTCTTC
>TRBV6-6|TRBJ2-3|.|.
CASSSTCSVRGDTQCF
TGTGCCAGCAGTTCCACGTGTAGCGTGCGCGGGGATACGCAGTGTTTT
>TRBV20-1|TRBJ1-1|.|.
CGVKQGLNTEAFF
TGCGGTGTCAAACAGGGATTGAACACTGAAGCTTTCTTT
>TRBV6-2/TRBV6-3|TRBJ2-5|TRBD1|.
CASSVAGTGHQETQYF
TGTGCCAGCAGTGTAGCCGGGACAGGGCACCAAGAGACCCAGTATTTC
>TRBV28|TRBJ2-5|.|many
CASTSGGVETQYF
TGTGCCAGCACCTCGGGGGGCGTAGAGACCCAGTACTTC
>TRBV20-1|TRBJ2-3|TRBD2|.
CGAKLAGGPSDTQYF
TGCGGTGCTAAACTAGCGGGAGGGCCTTCAGATACACAGTATTTT
>TRBV11-3|TRBJ1-1|.|.
CASSLDPGARAIF
TGTGCCAGCAGCTTAGATCCCGGGGCACGTGCTATCTTT
>TRBV6-1|TRBJ2-6|.|.
CASSESLRSGTRGANVPTF
TGTGCCAGCAGTGAATCGCTTAGGTCCGGGACGAGGGGGGCCAACGTCCCGACTTTC
>TRBV20-1|TRBJ2-7|.|.
CNYPRDHEQYF
TGCAACTACCCCAGGGACCACGAGCAATACTTC
>TRBV6-5|TRBJ2-2|.|once
CASRVTLNTGELFF
TGTGCCAGCAGGGTTACCCTGAACACCGGGGAGCTGTTTTTT
>TRBV20-1|TRBJ1-6|.|.
CSARVDSLLHF
TGCAGTGCTCGAGTAGATTCACTACTCCACTTT
>TRBV5-5|TRBJ1-5|TRBD1|.
CASSLVGGDRNQPQHF
TGTGCCAGCAGCTTGGTAGGGGGGGACAGAAATCAGCCCCAGCATTTT
>TRBV20-1|TRBJ2-5|.|.
CSARSRGDVIETKYF
TGCAGTGCTAGGTCGAGGGGGGACGTCATAGAGACCAAGTATTTC
>TRBV10-2|TRBJ2-1|TRBD2|.
CASSRLAGGRGACVQFF
TGCGCCAGCTCCAGACTAGCGGGAGGGCGTGGGGCGTGTGTGCAGTTCTTC
>TRBV30|TRBJ2-3|TRBD2|.
CARSGGLAGGPGDTQYF
TGTGCCCGGAGTGGGGGTCTAGCGGGAGGGCCGGGAGATACGCAGTATTTT
>TRBV5-1|TRBJ2-1|TRBD2|.
CASSLEGGRASNEQFF
TGCGCCAGCAGCTTGGAGGGCGGGAGGGCCAGTAATGAGCAGTTCTTC
>TRBV20-1|TRBJ2-3|.|once
CSGVRCDFHADKQYF
TGCAGTGGTGTACGGTGTGACTTTCACGCAGATAAGCAGTATTTT
>TRBV20-1|TRBJ2-2|.|.
CNAREWSRNTGELFF
TGCAATGCTAGGGAATGGTCGCGGAACACCGGGGAGCTGTTTTTT
>TRBV20-1|TRBJ2-7|.|.
CSVRGRVGYSYEQYF
TGCAGTGTTAGAGGTCGCGTAGGGTATAGCTACGAGCAGTACTTC
>TRBV20-1|TRBJ2-3|.|few
CSALFWAHTDIQYF
TGCAGTGCCCTTTTCTGGGCACACACAGATATACAGTATTTT
>TRBV7-9|TRBJ2-6|.|.
CASSLYSRAKVLTF
TGTGCCAGCAGCTTGTACTCTAGGGCCAAGGTCCTGACTTTC
>TRBV20-1|TRBJ2-7|TRBD1|.
CSVRAGTGNYEQYF
TGCAGTGTTAGAGCCGGGACAGGGAACTACGAGCAGTATTTC
>TRBV6-5|TRBJ2-3|.|.
CASSGASPPRTQYF
TGTGCCAGCAGTGGGGCCTCACCTCCCCGTACGCAATATTTT
>TRBV6-1|TRBJ2-3|.|.
CASRKQAGSTDTQYF
TGTGCTAGCAGGAAACAGGCAGGGAGCACAGATACGCAGTATTTT
>TRBV20-1|TRBJ2-2|TRBD2|.
CSAILAGGPETGELFF
TGCAGTGCTATTTTAGCGGGAGGGCCGGAGACAGGGGAGTTGTTTTTT
>TRBV5-1|TRBJ2-1|.|many
CASSVRDSQFF
TGCGCCAGCAGCGTCCGGGACTCCCAGTTCTTC
>TRBV13|TRBJ1-1|.|.
CGNSRGGRTEAFF
TGTGGCAACAGCCGAGGGGGGCGGACTGAAGCTTTCTTT